This T cell receptor (beta chain) was captured by sequencing in a study of T cell responses to AZD1222 COVID-19 vaccine. Produced via immunoSEQ multiplex PCR; TCRdb's table is partial and in-frame only. The sample shows 90,000 to 120,000 clones, approximately 90% of them seen only once. V shed 6 bases and J shed 7 bases, with 16 bases lying between them. This CDR3 is built from 13 residues. From germline, CDR1 is SNHLY and CDR2 FYNNEI. The sample here was peripheral blood, taken 28 days after the second AZD1222 dose. This TCR was sampled from an adult who received the AZD1222 COVID-19 vaccine. This chain connects TRBV2 to TRBJ2-7, with D possibly being TRBD1 (6 bases). CDR3 in amino acids: CASSGQPSEEQYF. The CDR3 bases are TGTGCCAGCAGCGGACAGCCCTCTGAAGAGCAGTACTTC.